These 10 T cell receptor beta chains were sequenced from one sample in a study of cytomegalovirus exposure and HLA in healthy donors. The PCR had 60 Vbeta and 13 Jbeta primers. Measured with immunoSEQ multiplex PCR; TCRdb has only the in-frame clones, and not every one. The table includes approximately 140,000 clones, 79% detected once. Sequencing used PBMCs. Receptor source: a woman between 40 and 55 years old in good health and CMV-seropositive.

The chain recombines TRBV6-1 with TRBJ1-4; 8 bases agree with TRBD1. With V trimmed by 5 bases and J by 7 bases, 6 bases remained unmatched. The germline V gene has CDR1 MNHNS and CDR2 SASEGT. The length of the CDR3 is 14 residues. CDR3 bases: TGTGCCAGCAGTCCCTGGACAGGGTCTGAAAAACTGTTTTTT. Its translation is CASSPWTGSEKLFF.

In its sample, this clone was seen a few times. This chain uses TRBV7-9 with TRBJ1-2; D call uncertain. The ends were cut back, 5 bases at V and 8 bases at J, with 21 bases in the middle. Germline V gene lookup returns CDR1 SEHNR and CDR2 FQNEAQ (reference sequence). The CDR3 has 15 amino acids. The CDR3 region is CASSDATDGYRGYTF. CDR3 DNA: TGTGCCAGCAGCGACGCAACCGACGGGTATCGAGGCTACACCTTC. The full variable domain, completed using reference TRBV7-9 and TRBJ1-2, is DTGVSQNPRHKITKRGQNVTFRCDPISEHNRLYWYRQTLGQGPEFLTYFQNEAQLEKSRLLSDRFSAERPKGSFSTLEIQRTEQGDSAMYLCASSDATDGYRGYTFGSGTRLTVV.

V is TRBV5-5 and J is TRBJ1-2; TRBD1 matches 9 bases. V lost 2 bases, J lost 6 bases, and 11 bases stayed unmatched. The V gene's germline CDR1 is SGHKS and CDR2 YYEKEE (reference sequence). The CDR3 is 16 residues long. CDR3 in amino acids: CASSFLVSGQGHGYTF. The CDR3 DNA reads as TGTGCCAGCAGCTTTCTCGTGTCGGGACAGGGTCATGGCTACACCTTC.

This sequence joins TRBV28 and TRBJ1-3; D perhaps matches TRBD1 (6 bases). Trimming cost V 4 bases and J 6 bases, with 16 bases left between them. This CDR3 has 15 amino acids. CDR1 and CDR2 from the germline V gene are MDHEN and SYDVKM. The CDR3 DNA follows: TGTGCCAGCAGTTCCGGACAGAGCCTGGTAAACACCATATATTTT. Encoded protein: CASSSGQSLVNTIYF.

The chain combines TRBV30 with TRBJ2-7; D call uncertain. This CDR3 has 14 residues. The germline V gene encodes CDR1 GTSNPN and CDR2 SVGIG (reference sequence). V was cut by 2 bases and J by 2 bases, with 13 bases left in between. CDR3 loop: CAWSRKTPTYEQYF. CDR3 in DNA: TGTGCCTGGAGTCGAAAGACACCTACCTACGAGCAGTACTTC.

The chain has TRBV14 and TRBJ2-7, with D perhaps TRBD2 (7 bases). The V end lost 4 bases, the J end lost 10 bases, and 14 bases lay between the germline ends. CDR1 and CDR2 from the germline V gene are SGHDN and FVKESK. The CDR3 has 12 amino acids. CDR3 sequence: CASSPKGGQQYF. The CDR3 DNA reads TGTGCCAGCAGCCCGAAGGGGGGGCAACAGTACTTC.

The chain combines TRBV19 with TRBJ1-3, with 7 bases identical to TRBD1. Losses at the gene ends were 4 bases for V and 4 bases for J; bases not matched to a gene: 10. In germline, CDR1 is LNHDA, CDR2 SQIVND (reference sequence). The CDR3 extends over 16 amino acids. CDR3 region: CASSTSTGTMGNTIYF. CDR3 bases: TGTGCCAGTAGTACCTCGACAGGGACAATGGGAAACACCATATATTTT.

Concerning this clone itself: Other nucleotide sequences in the sample specify the same CDR3. The chain employs TRBV6-5 and TRBJ2-3; 12 bases align to TRBD2. Germline CDR1 reads MNHEY; CDR2 reads SVGAGI. Trimming at V came to 6 bases and at J to 5 bases, leaving 6 bases not matched to a gene. This CDR3 region has 15 residues. This chain's CDR3 is CASSQLAGGLDTQYF. CDR3 nucleotide sequence: TGTGCCAGCAGCCAACTAGCGGGGGGACTAGATACGCAGTATTTT.

This rearrangement joins TRBV4-2 to TRBJ2-2; 8 nucleotides agree with TRBD2. Per germline, CDR1 LGHNA and CDR2 YNFKEQ. The CDR3 has 17 amino acids. The junction had 8 bases not matched to a gene; V was cut back by 0 bases and J by 5 bases. The CDR3 region is CASSQEGQRGRTGELFF. CDR3 nucleotide sequence: TGTGCCAGCAGCCAAGAAGGCCAGCGGGGGCGGACCGGGGAGCTGTTTTTT.

This chain uses TRBV9 with TRBJ2-5; a possible D gene is TRBD1 (5 bases). There are 15 residues in the CDR3. Germline CDR1 SGDLS, CDR2 YYNGEE. Trimming pared 7 bases from V and 5 bases from J, leaving 21 bases between. Here the CDR3 DNA reads TGTGCCAGCTCAGGTGGGGCAGGGCAGTATGAGACCCAGTACTTC. The encoded protein is CASSGGAGQYETQYF.